These T cell receptor beta chains were read from a single sample in a study of blood T cell repertoires in COVID-19. Some clones are missing from TCRdb's copy, which holds only in-frame ones; the method was immunoSEQ multiplex PCR. The data show roughly 140,000 clones, 84% seen once. Sequenced sample: peripheral blood. The source of these receptors is a man in his sixties with active or convalescent COVID-19. Both conserved end residues are part of each CDR3. The order of the fields is clone size, D gene, V gene, J gene, CDR3 protein, CDR3 DNA. A D gene is named only where the DNA matches it firmly. Rows give clone size only sometimes, using once, few, many, or a class for an expanded clone.

>-|-|TRBV5-4|TRBJ2-1
CASSSLLGLSTYNEQFF
TGTGCCAGCAGCTCCCTACTAGGCCTGTCGACCTACAATGAGCAGTTCTTC
>few|TRBD1|TRBV4-3|TRBJ1-2
CASSQDWDSRGGYTF
TGCGCCAGCAGCCAAGATTGGGACAGCCGGGGGGGCTACACCTTC
>-|-|TRBV9|TRBJ1-1
CASSVIQANTEAFF
TGTGCCAGCAGCGTCATACAGGCCAACACTGAAGCTTTCTTT
>-|TRBD1|TRBV6-5|TRBJ1-2
CASSRQGQGYTF
TGTGCCAGCAGTCGACAGGGGCAAGGCTACACCTTC
>-|-|TRBV29-1|TRBJ1-2
CSVGGEPNYGYTF
TGCAGCGTTGGCGGGGAGCCTAACTATGGCTACACCTTC
>-|-|TRBV6-5|TRBJ1-1
CASYTVNTEAFF
TGTGCCAGCTATACAGTGAACACTGAAGCTTTCTTT
>-|TRBD1|TRBV10-3|TRBJ2-7
CAISPIPGQGYEQYF
TGTGCCATCAGTCCCATACCGGGACAGGGTTACGAGCAGTACTTC
>once|-|TRBV7-9|TRBJ1-2
CASSQANYGYTF
TGTGCCAGCAGCCAGGCGAACTATGGCTACACCTTC
>-|TRBD1|TRBV24-1|TRBJ2-2
CATSDSRDRKAGELFF
TGTGCCACCAGTGATTCCCGGGACAGGAAAGCCGGGGAGCTGTTTTTT
>-|-|TRBV30|TRBJ1-6
CAWSKPGRHSYNSPLHF
TGTGCCTGGAGTAAACCGGGAAGACACTCCTATAATTCACCCCTCCACTTT
>few|-|TRBV15|TRBJ1-6
CATSRDLAGDSPLHF
TGTGCCACCAGCAGAGATTTGGCGGGGGATTCACCCCTCCACTTT
>-|-|TRBV3-1/TRBV3-2|TRBJ1-1
CASSQVRSQQGTEAFF
TGTGCCAGCAGCCAAGTCAGGTCCCAACAAGGCACTGAAGCTTTCTTT
>-|-|TRBV19|TRBJ2-6
CASRETGANVLTF
TGTGCCAGTAGAGAGACTGGGGCCAACGTCCTGACTTTC
>-|-|TRBV28|TRBJ1-1
CASSPAGARSNTEAFF
TGTGCCAGCAGCCCGGCAGGGGCCCGCTCGAACACTGAAGCTTTCTTT
>-|-|TRBV5-1|TRBJ1-4
CASSSIDRGPNEKLFF
TGCGCCAGCAGCTCCATCGACCGCGGCCCCAATGAAAAACTGTTTTTT
>few|-|TRBV11-2|TRBJ1-1
CASSPGQGTNTEAFF
TGTGCCAGCAGCCCTGGCCAGGGGACGAACACTGAAGCTTTCTTT
>-|TRBD1|TRBV29-1|TRBJ2-1
CSASARDRSFNEQFF
TGCAGCGCCTCGGCTAGGGACAGATCCTTCAATGAGCAGTTCTTC
>-|TRBD1|TRBV6-2/TRBV6-3|TRBJ1-2
CASRPGTGGNYGYTF
TGTGCCAGCAGACCTGGGACAGGGGGGAACTATGGCTACACCTTC
>-|TRBD1|TRBV5-1|TRBJ2-3
CASSPEGAGVTDTQYF
TGCGCCAGCAGCCCAGAGGGGGCCGGGGTCACAGATACGCAGTATTTT
>-|TRBD2|TRBV2|TRBJ2-1
CASGDLSLAGVNNEQFF
TGTGCCAGTGGGGATTTGTCGCTAGCGGGGGTGAACAATGAGCAGTTCTTC
>-|-|TRBV30|TRBJ2-5
CAWSVPDRSFVPQYF
TGTGCCTGGAGTGTACCGGACAGATCTTTTGTGCCTCAGTACTTC
>-|-|TRBV6-5|TRBJ1-1
CASRFPGAATEAFF
TGTGCCAGCAGATTCCCAGGGGCGGCGACTGAAGCTTTCTTT
>-|-|TRBV7-2|TRBJ1-5
CASSLQGSNQPQHF
TGTGCCAGCAGCCTTCAGGGTTCGAATCAGCCCCAGCATTTT
>-|TRBD1|TRBV27|TRBJ2-3
CASSYRQGDLDTQYF
TGTGCCAGCAGTTACAGACAGGGGGATCTCGATACGCAGTATTTT
>-|-|TRBV5-1|TRBJ1-2
CASSLDFNGYTF
TGCGCCAGCAGCTTGGATTTTAATGGCTACACCTTC
>-|TRBD2|TRBV10-3|TRBJ2-1
CAISESGSSGGSSYNEQFF
TGTGCCATCAGTGAGTCGGGTTCTAGCGGGGGGAGTTCCTACAATGAGCAGTTCTTC
>-|-|TRBV30|TRBJ1-1
CAWDPGRTEAFF
TGTGCCTGGGATCCAGGGCGGACTGAAGCTTTCTTT
>once|TRBD1|TRBV7-8|TRBJ1-2
CASSLDTGGANYGYTF
TGTGCCAGCAGCTTAGACACAGGGGGAGCTAACTATGGCTACACCTTC
>-|TRBD1|TRBV19|TRBJ1-5
CASSPNRGRDQPQHF
TGTGCCAGTAGTCCGAACAGGGGTCGCGATCAGCCCCAGCATTTT
>-|TRBD2|TRBV9|TRBJ2-2
CASSPKLAGSTGELFF
TGTGCCAGCAGCCCGAAACTAGCGGGAAGCACCGGGGAGCTGTTTTTT
>-|-|TRBV5-4|TRBJ2-1
CASSTRSRPYNEQFF
TGTGCCAGCAGCACCCGGTCGAGGCCATACAATGAGCAGTTCTTC
>-|-|TRBV5-6|TRBJ1-5
CASSLRDFRQPQHF
TGTGCCAGCAGCCTCAGGGATTTCCGTCAGCCCCAGCATTTT
>-|TRBD2|TRBV24-1|TRBJ2-5
CATSDPGEGRETQYF
TGTGCCACCAGTGATCCGGGGGAGGGGCGGGAGACCCAGTACTTC
>-|-|TRBV2|TRBJ2-7
CASSNRQQYEQYF
TGTGCCAGCAGTAACCGACAACAATACGAGCAGTACTTC
>-|-|TRBV6-5|TRBJ2-2
CASSPIATGELFF
TGTGCCAGCAGTCCAATAGCCACCGGGGAGCTGTTTTTT
>-|-|TRBV9|TRBJ2-2
CASSVVDREAGELFF
TGTGCCAGCAGCGTAGTTGACAGGGAGGCCGGGGAGCTGTTTTTT
>-|TRBD2|TRBV28|TRBJ2-5
CASSQWLAGGKETQYF
TGTGCCAGCAGCCAATGGCTAGCGGGAGGTAAAGAGACCCAGTACTTC
>-|-|TRBV6-6|TRBJ1-6
CASTGQAAPLDSPLHF
TGTGCCAGCACAGGGCAGGCCGCCCCACTTGATTCACCCCTCCACTTT
>-|-|TRBV7-6|TRBJ1-1
CASSPIGTEAFF
TGTGCCAGCAGCCCAATCGGGACTGAAGCTTTCTTT
>once|TRBD2|TRBV15|TRBJ2-3
CATSRVGSGGPLMDTQYF
TGTGCCACCAGCAGAGTTGGTTCGGGGGGGCCACTCATGGATACGCAGTATTTT
>-|-|TRBV5-6|TRBJ1-5
CASSSGRRGNQPQHF
TGTGCCAGCAGCTCCGGGAGGAGAGGCAATCAGCCCCAGCATTTT
>-|-|TRBV3-1/TRBV3-2|TRBJ1-5
CASSQTGYQPQHF
TGTGCCAGCAGCCAAACAGGCTATCAGCCCCAGCATTTT
>-|-|TRBV5-1|TRBJ2-3
CASSWGSSGTFTDTQYF
TGCGCCAGCAGCTGGGGGTCTTCCGGGACTTTCACAGATACGCAGTATTTT
>once|TRBD1|TRBV10-3|TRBJ1-4
CAISETSGQLSEKLFF
TGTGCCATCAGCGAAACCTCGGGACAGCTAAGTGAAAAACTGTTTTTT
>-|-|TRBV4-1|TRBJ1-5
CASSQGSDGRQPQHF
TGCGCCAGCAGCCAAGGATCGGACGGGAGGCAGCCCCAGCATTTT
>-|TRBD2|TRBV7-2|TRBJ2-5
CASSLQSGGKETQYF
TGTGCCAGCAGCTTACAATCGGGGGGGAAAGAGACCCAGTACTTC